The rows below give T cell receptor beta chains drawn from one sample of a study of immune evolution from preneoplasia to lung adenocarcinoma. The protocol was immunoSEQ multiplex PCR, while the TCRdb copy is restricted to in-frame clones and leaves out a portion. The sample shows about 8,000 clones, just under 80% of them seen only once. Sequenced sample: FFPE adjacent normal lung tissue. The receptor set was obtained from a person aged 55-80 years with lung adenocarcinoma. Each CDR3 is given with its conserved first and last residue. The D gene is left open where the match is weak. Expanded clones get a size class; other rows say once, few or many, or leave the size out.

abundance	d_gene	v_gene	j_gene	CDR3aa	CDR3nt
-	-	TRBV6-1	TRBJ1-5	CASIDSHNQPQHF	TGTGCCAGCATAGACAGTCACAATCAGCCCCAGCATTTT
few	-	TRBV10-3	TRBJ2-7	CAISESTQAYEQYF	TGTGCCATCAGTGAGTCGACGCAAGCCTACGAGCAGTACTTC
-	-	TRBV18	TRBJ1-1	CASSPPGGNTEAFF	TGTGCCAGCTCACCCCCTGGAGGGAACACTGAAGCTTTCTTT
-	-	TRBV29-1	TRBJ1-1	CSAKNGNTEAFF	TGCAGCGCCAAGAATGGGAACACTGAAGCTTTCTTT
-	-	TRBV7-9	TRBJ2-7	CASSLSTVGEQYF	TGTGCCAGCAGCTTATCCACGGTCGGCGAGCAGTACTTC
-	-	TRBV28	TRBJ2-7	CASSSTGTDALGEQYF	TGTGCCAGCAGTTCTACCGGGACGGATGCCCTGGGGGAGCAGTACTTC
-	TRBD2	TRBV5-1	TRBJ2-3	CASSSSGRGTDTQYF	TGCGCCAGCAGCTCTAGCGGGAGAGGCACAGATACGCAGTATTTT
-	TRBD1	TRBV6-5	TRBJ2-2	CASSRDRGFAGELFF	TGTGCCAGCAGTCGGGACAGGGGATTCGCCGGGGAGCTGTTTTTT
-	-	TRBV19	TRBJ1-2	CASSRETGTNYGYTF	TGTGCCAGTAGTCGGGAGACGGGGACTAACTATGGCTACACCTTC
-	-	TRBV19	TRBJ2-7	CASSPGTPTTKQYF	TGTGCCAGTAGTCCCGGGACACCTACCACCAAGCAGTACTTC
-	-	TRBV28	TRBJ2-3	CASSYRSSTDTQYF	TGTGCCAGCAGTTACAGGTCTAGCACAGATACGCAGTATTTT
-	TRBD1	TRBV11-2	TRBJ1-3	CASSSGTASGNTIYF	TGTGCCAGCAGCTCCGGGACAGCGTCTGGAAACACCATATATTTT
-	-	TRBV19	TRBJ1-5	CASSPPRQPQHF	TGTGCCAGTAGTCCGCCTCGTCAGCCCCAGCATTTT
-	-	TRBV19	TRBJ1-4	CATQIRGNANEKLFF	TGTGCCACCCAAATTAGGGGGAATGCTAATGAAAAACTGTTTTTT
-	-	TRBV5-1	TRBJ2-7	CASRGEFDEQYF	TGCGCCAGCAGGGGGGAATTCGACGAGCAGTACTTC
-	-	TRBV2	TRBJ1-5	CASSATDSNQPQHF	TGTGCCAGCAGTGCGACGGATAGCAATCAGCCCCAGCATTTT
-	TRBD1	TRBV6-5	TRBJ1-3	CASRPTGGGNTIYF	TGTGCCAGCAGACCCACAGGGGGCGGAAACACCATATATTTT
few	-	TRBV19	TRBJ2-1	CASSLFRDQGNEQFF	TGTGCCAGTAGTCTCTTCCGGGATCAGGGAAATGAGCAGTTCTTC
once	-	TRBV7-9	TRBJ2-1	CASSLISGNEQFF	TGTGCCAGCAGCTTAATTTCCGGCAATGAGCAGTTCTTC
-	TRBD2	TRBV15	TRBJ2-7	CATSRSGRGSSYEQYF	TGTGCCACCAGCAGAAGCGGGAGGGGCAGCTCCTACGAGCAGTACTTC
-	TRBD2	TRBV7-9	TRBJ2-3	CASSLGNSGGQDTQYF	TGTGCCAGCAGCTTAGGGAATAGCGGGGGTCAAGATACGCAGTATTTT
-	-	TRBV2	TRBJ2-3	CASSEGPVVGDTQYF	TGTGCCAGCAGTGAAGGACCGGTGGTGGGCGATACGCAGTATTTT
-	-	TRBV5-1	TRBJ2-3	CASSLGGGTDTQYF	TGCGCCAGCAGCTTGGGTGGGGGCACAGATACGCAGTATTTT
large	-	TRBV6-1	TRBJ1-1	CASSEVFRGTEAFF	TGTGCCAGCAGTGAAGTATTTCGGGGCACTGAAGCTTTCTTT
-	-	TRBV23-1	TRBJ2-7	CASSHPGQSLPYEQYF	TGCGCCAGCAGTCACCCTGGACAGTCTTTACCATACGAGCAGTACTTC
-	-	TRBV6-1	TRBJ1-5	CASRDRDLQPQHF	TGTGCCAGCAGAGACCGGGATCTTCAGCCCCAGCATTTT
once	-	TRBV11-1	TRBJ2-2	CASSLWRVAPGELFF	TGTGCCAGCAGCTTATGGAGGGTAGCGCCCGGGGAGCTGTTTTTT
-	TRBD1	TRBV6-5	TRBJ1-2	CASSSWEGAYGYTF	TGTGCCAGCAGTTCATGGGAGGGGGCTTATGGCTACACCTTC
-	-	TRBV29-1	TRBJ2-1	CSALLYNKQFF	TGCAGCGCCCTACTCTACAATAAGCAGTTCTTC
-	TRBD1	TRBV18	TRBJ1-2	CASSPRDRGNYGYTF	TGTGCCAGCTCACCAAGGGACAGGGGCAACTATGGCTACACCTTC
few	TRBD1	TRBV30	TRBJ2-7	CAWTGQGLNEQYF	TGTGCCTGGACCGGACAGGGTTTAAACGAGCAGTACTTC
-	TRBD1	TRBV28	TRBJ1-1	CASSPQTGTTEAFF	TGTGCCAGCAGTCCGCAGACAGGGACCACTGAAGCTTTCTTT
-	-	TRBV10-3	TRBJ1-4	CAISAGATNEKLFF	TGTGCCATCAGTGCCGGGGCGACTAATGAAAAACTGTTTTTT
-	-	TRBV7-3	TRBJ2-2	CASSLMVTNTGELFF	TGTGCCAGCAGCTTAATGGTTACGAACACCGGGGAGCTGTTTTTT
-	-	TRBV7-7	TRBJ2-3	CASSLQAEDTQYF	TGTGCTAGCAGCTTACAAGCAGAAGATACGCAGTATTTT
large	-	TRBV6-1	TRBJ2-7	CASSVSGGWSYEQYF	TGTGCCAGCAGTGTTAGTGGGGGCTGGTCGTACGAGCAGTACTTC
-	TRBD2	TRBV5-1	TRBJ2-1	CASRIAGVVDNEQFF	TGCGCCAGCAGAATAGCGGGAGTAGTAGACAATGAGCAGTTCTTC
-	-	TRBV7-2	TRBJ1-3	CASSIGRLNTIYF	TGTGCCAGCAGCATCGGACGTTTAAACACCATATATTTT
-	TRBD1	TRBV2	TRBJ1-2	CASRELQGARGYTF	TGTGCCAGCAGGGAATTACAGGGGGCGAGGGGCTACACCTTC
-	TRBD1	TRBV7-6	TRBJ2-7	CASSRTGSYEQYF	TGTGCCAGCAGCAGGACAGGGTCCTACGAGCAGTACTTC
few	TRBD1	TRBV5-1	TRBJ2-7	CASSLGDRDMDEQYF	TGCGCCAGCAGCTTGGGGGACAGGGATATGGACGAGCAGTACTTC
-	TRBD2	TRBV5-1	TRBJ2-7	CASSPTSGGNYEQYF	TGCGCCAGCAGCCCGACTAGCGGGGGAAACTACGAGCAGTACTTC
-	TRBD2	TRBV25-1	TRBJ2-1	CASSWTSGTYNEQFF	TGTGCCAGCAGCTGGACTAGCGGGACCTACAATGAGCAGTTCTTC
-	-	TRBV6-5	TRBJ1-1	CASSYGGQWGRGLAFF	TGTGCCAGCAGTTACGGGGGCCAATGGGGGCGGGGGTTAGCTTTCTTT
-	TRBD2	TRBV30	TRBJ2-7	CAWSGPAGASYEQYF	TGTGCCTGGAGTGGGCCAGCGGGGGCATCCTACGAGCAGTACTTC
few	-	TRBV5-4	TRBJ1-1	CASSTGLPNTEAFF	TGTGCCAGCAGCACGGGACTCCCGAACACTGAAGCTTTCTTT
once	-	TRBV4-1	TRBJ1-2	CASSQGTSANYGYTF	TGCGCCAGCAGCCAAGGCACCAGTGCTAACTATGGCTACACCTTC
-	TRBD2	TRBV4-2	TRBJ2-5	CASSQVRTGTSGAYQETQYF	TGTGCCAGCAGCCAAGTTAGGACCGGGACTAGCGGTGCGTACCAAGAGACCCAGTACTTC
few	-	TRBV10-3	TRBJ2-7	CATEGRGGSLSYEQYF	TGTGCCACCGAAGGTAGGGGCGGATCCCTCTCCTACGAGCAGTACTTC
-	TRBD2	TRBV9	TRBJ2-3	CASSVAGTSTDTQYF	TGTGCCAGCAGTGTAGCGGGAACTAGCACAGATACGCAGTATTTT
-	-	TRBV9	TRBJ2-1	CASSVQTGYYNEQFF	TGTGCCAGCAGCGTCCAGACAGGTTATTACAATGAGCAGTTCTTC
-	-	TRBV30	TRBJ1-4	CAWSVQGTATNEKLFF	TGTGCCTGGAGTGTTCAGGGTACAGCAACTAATGAAAAACTGTTTTTT
-	-	TRBV5-1	TRBJ2-7	CASSFNTGTEQYF	TGCGCCAGCAGCTTTAACACAGGGACCGAGCAGTACTTC
-	TRBD1	TRBV19	TRBJ2-7	CASSTKGTGLYEQYF	TGTGCCAGTAGTACTAAGGGGACAGGCCTCTACGAGCAGTACTTC
few	TRBD1	TRBV12-5	TRBJ1-1	CASGSDAGTEGEAFF	TGTGCTAGTGGTTCAGACGCTGGGACAGAGGGTGAAGCTTTCTTT